Listed here are 24 T cell receptor beta chains from one sample, sequenced in a study of T cell responses to AZD1222 COVID-19 vaccine (dated by TCRdb to 2020 to 2023). Explained via the paper, the time point label denotes: about 28 days (+/-7) after the second vaccine dose. Receptors were amplified or captured by the immunoSEQ multiplex PCR assay. Here the immuneACCESS table is served through TCRdb, limited to in-frame sequences with V and J called. Missing clones are a known gap in these copies; in checked studies unresolved V genes cover under half, and the rest lacks a known reason. In this sample the table shows approximately 140,000 clones, 90% of which occur a single time. The ten largest account for around 3.1% of the sample. The input for sequencing was peripheral blood, taken 28 days after the second AZD1222 dose. Every receptor here comes from an adult who received the AZD1222 COVID-19 vaccine.

The V and J genes are TRBV5-1 and TRBJ1-1, with D hard to call. With 2 bases removed from V and 1 base from J, the gap between germline ends came to 12 bases. The germline gives CDR1 SGHRS, CDR2 YFSETQ. CDR3 length: 15 residues. The CDR3 region is CASSFPVTANTEAFF. In DNA form, the CDR3 reads TGCGCCAGCAGCTTTCCCGTAACAGCGAACACTGAAGCTTTCTTT.

The V gene is TRBV10-3, the J gene TRBJ2-3, with 7 nucleotides matching TRBD2. The ends lost 2 bases at V and 4 bases at J; junction bases unmatched: 12. The germline V gene encodes CDR1 ENHRY and CDR2 SYGVKD. The CDR3 extends over 17 amino acids. CDR3 nucleotides: TGTGCCATCAGTGAGCGGGGCGCGGGAGATTACGCAGATACGCAGTATTTT. Translation: CAISERGAGDYADTQYF.

The rearrangement uses TRBV6-5 and TRBJ1-2, with D uncertain. The CDR3 runs 15 residues. The germline gives CDR1 MNHEY, CDR2 SVGAGI. Trimming took 0 bases from V and 4 from J, leaving 12 bases between them. The CDR3 spells CASSYSKSRSYGYTF. CDR3 in DNA: TGTGCCAGCAGTTACTCGAAATCCCGGTCCTATGGCTACACCTTC.

J is TRBJ2-1 and V is TRBV20-1; the match to TRBD2 covers 9 bases. The J segment lost 8 bases and the V segment lost 3 bases, leaving 14 bases of the junction unmatched. From germline, CDR1 is DFQATT and CDR2 SNEGSKA (reference sequence). The CDR3 is 16 residues long. The CDR3 sequence is CSASLSAGGPEDEQFF. The CDR3 nucleotides are TGCAGTGCTAGTCTGTCCGCGGGAGGGCCGGAAGATGAGCAGTTCTTC.

V usage is TRBV19 and J usage is TRBJ1-2, with D perhaps TRBD1 (6 bases). The V and J ends lost 1 base and 6 bases respectively, with 12 bases between them. This CDR3 comprises 14 residues. Germline loops: CDR1 LNHDA, CDR2 SQIVND (reference sequence). The CDR3 loop is CASSIGNRVHGYTF. CDR3 nucleotide sequence: TGTGCCAGTAGTATAGGAAACAGGGTACATGGCTACACCTTC.

CDR3 in DNA: TGTGCCAGCAGTTACGGGGACAGCTCCTACGAGCAGTACTTC. Amino acids: CASSYGDSSYEQYF. V is TRBV27 and J is TRBJ2-7; TRBD1 matches at 7 bases. V lost 4 bases to trimming and J lost 0 bases; unmatched junction nucleotides: 3. The CDR3 sequence is 14 residues long. Germline CDR1 is MNHEY and CDR2 is SMNVEV (reference sequence).

The chain joins TRBV19 to TRBJ1-1; D call uncertain. This CDR3 comprises 12 residues. Germline CDR1 LNHDA, CDR2 SQIVND (reference sequence). The ends were cut back, 8 bases at V and 1 base at J, with 8 bases in the middle. The CDR3 region has the DNA TGTGCCAGTGACGCCCGGAACACTGAAGCTTTCTTT. Translation: CASDARNTEAFF.

J is TRBJ2-2 and V is TRBV27; 14 positions agree with TRBD2. The V and J ends lost 6 bases and 4 bases, in that order; junction bases with no gene match: 10. The CDR3 sequence is 18 residues long. Germline V gene sequence: CDR1 MNHEY, CDR2 SMNVEV (reference sequence). The CDR3 DNA reads TGTGCCAGCAGACGCATGGGACTAGCGGGAGAGGGCACCGGGGAGCTGTTTTTT. Amino acid sequence: CASRRMGLAGEGTGELFF.

As DNA, the CDR3 is TGTGCCAGCAGCCTGACAGATACTGGAAACACCATATATTTT. Its protein product is CASSLTDTGNTIYF. The chain employs TRBV5-6 and TRBJ1-3; D may be TRBD1 (5 bases). Trimming pared 4 bases from V and 2 bases from J, leaving 10 bases between. This CDR3 contains 14 residues. Per the germline V gene, CDR1 is SGHDT and CDR2 is YYEEEE.

The genes are TRBV5-1 and TRBJ2-1, with 7 nucleotides matching TRBD2. CDR3 length: 13 amino acids. The germline gives CDR1 SGHRS, CDR2 YFSETQ. V lost 4 bases and J lost 6; bases outside the gene matches: 4. CDR3: CASSQGLLNEQFF. CDR3 in DNA: TGCGCCAGCAGCCAGGGACTACTCAATGAGCAGTTCTTC. The entire variable domain, with the rest obtained from reference TRBV5-1 and TRBJ2-1, is as follows: KAGVTQTPRYLIKTRGQQVTLSCSPISGHRSVSWYQQTPGQGLQFLFEYFSETQRNKGNFPGRFSGRQFSNSRSEMNVSTLELGDSALYLCASSQGLLNEQFFGPGTRLTVL.

The chain joins TRBV24-1 to TRBJ1-2; 9 bases line up with TRBD1. There are 16 residues in the CDR3. Germline assignment: CDR1 KGHDR and CDR2 SFDVKD. Trimming took 3 bases from V and 4 from J; bases not matched to a gene: 8. CDR3 DNA sequence: TGTGCCACCAGTGATCCGACCCCGGGACAGGGCTATGGCTACACCTTC. Protein sequence: CATSDPTPGQGYGYTF.

This clone has only one observation. J is TRBJ2-2 and V is TRBV3-1 (or the pseudogene TRBV3-2); 8 bases are shared with TRBD2. Germline V lookup: CDR1 LGHDT, CDR2 YNNKEL (reference sequence). The CDR3 totals 13 residues. V lost 0 bases, J lost 14 bases, and 5 bases stayed unmatched. The CDR3: CASSQDPGLALFF. CDR3 bases: TGTGCCAGCAGCCAAGACCCCGGACTAGCTCTGTTTTTT.

The gene calls are TRBV18 and TRBJ2-2; D unclear. The CDR3 loop spans 13 amino acids. Germline V gives CDR1 KGHSH, CDR2 LQKENI. The V end lost 3 bases, the J end lost 6 bases, and 8 bases lay between the germline ends. The CDR3 here is CASSPLQAGELFF. The CDR3 region has the DNA TGTGCCAGCTCACCTCTGCAGGCCGGGGAGCTGTTTTTT.

This chain joins TRBV15 and TRBJ1-3; D is ambiguous. Deletions cut 1 base from V and 0 bases from J, with 13 bases between. The CDR3 has 17 amino acids. Germline V gene data show CDR1 as LNHNV and CDR2 as YYDKDF (reference sequence). The CDR3 DNA reads TGTGCCACCAGCAGAGGGAATTCCCGGGGCTCTGGAAACACCATATATTTT. It is translated as CATSRGNSRGSGNTIYF.

The rearrangement joins TRBV3-1 (or the pseudogene TRBV3-2) to TRBJ2-5, with D tentatively TRBD2 (5 bases). The germline V and J ends were trimmed by 3 bases and 7 bases, with 18 bases remaining between them. Germline V gene sequence: CDR1 LGHDT, CDR2 YNNKEL (reference sequence). This CDR3 region has 15 residues. The CDR3 is CASSQRTGGGGTQYF. The DNA of the CDR3 is TGTGCCAGCAGCCAGAGGACGGGTGGAGGAGGGACCCAGTACTTC.

The rearrangement uses TRBV7-9 and TRBJ2-2; D is ambiguous. CDR1 and CDR2 from the germline V gene are SEHNR and FQNEAQ (reference sequence). This CDR3 has 12 residues. Trimming pared 5 bases from V and 6 bases from J, leaving 7 bases between. In nucleotides, the CDR3 is TGTGCCAGCAGCCACAAGGCCGGGGAGCTGTTTTTT. It translates to CASSHKAGELFF.

The rearrangement joins TRBV5-1 to TRBJ2-1; perhaps D is TRBD1 or TRBD2 (5 bases each). The ends were cut back, 6 bases at V and 4 bases at J, with 20 bases in the middle. The CDR3 covers 16 residues. Germline loops: CDR1 SGHRS, CDR2 YFSETQ. The CDR3 spells CASTLPLGTAYNEQFF. DNA of the CDR3: TGCGCCAGCACCTTACCCCTCGGGACCGCGTACAATGAGCAGTTCTTC. The whole variable domain, filled in from reference TRBV5-1 and TRBJ2-1, reads KAGVTQTPRYLIKTRGQQVTLSCSPISGHRSVSWYQQTPGQGLQFLFEYFSETQRNKGNFPGRFSGRQFSNSRSEMNVSTLELGDSALYLCASTLPLGTAYNEQFFGPGTRLTVL.

This chain connects TRBV29-1 to TRBJ1-3, with unresolved D. The ends were cut back, 5 bases at V and 8 bases at J, with 10 bases in the middle. The CDR3 spans 11 residues. Germline CDR1 and CDR2: SQVTM and ANQGSEA. CDR3 residues: CSVRQGDTIYF. The CDR3 DNA follows: TGCAGCGTTAGACAAGGCGACACCATATATTTT.

The gene calls are TRBV20-1 and TRBJ2-7; TRBD1 agrees at 7 bases. The V gene end was trimmed by 3 bases and the J gene end by 2 bases; junction bases not matched to a gene: 7. This CDR3 contains 14 residues. The germline gives CDR1 DFQATT, CDR2 SNEGSKA (reference sequence). This CDR3 is CSASVAGTAYEQYF. CDR3 bases: TGCAGTGCTAGTGTCGCCGGGACAGCCTACGAGCAGTACTTC.

This chain connects TRBV19 to TRBJ1-1, with 9 bases that match TRBD1. Germline CDR1 reads LNHDA; CDR2 reads SQIVND (reference sequence). The CDR3 sequence is 13 residues long. J gave up 10 bases and V 3 bases, and 6 bases lay outside the gene matches. The CDR3 nucleotides are TGTGCCAGTAGTATCACAGGGGGCTTTGGAGCTTTCTTT. This sequence encodes CASSITGGFGAFF.

The chain links TRBV9 to TRBJ1-4; the D gene is possibly TRBD1 (5 bases). This CDR3 region has 17 residues. The V end was cut by 3 bases, the J end by 2 bases, with 17 bases between. Germline CDR1 SGDLS, CDR2 YYNGEE. The CDR3 loop is CASSARPWGTTNEKLFF. The CDR3 nucleotides are TGTGCCAGCAGCGCCAGGCCCTGGGGGACTACTAATGAAAAACTGTTTTTT.

The V gene is TRBV5-1, the J gene TRBJ2-7, with TRBD1 identical over 8 bases. V was pared by 1 base and J by 2 bases, with 8 bases of the junction left unmatched. The germline V gene encodes CDR1 SGHRS and CDR2 YFSETQ. The CDR3 length is 16 residues. DNA for the CDR3: TGCGCCAGCAGCTTGCAACCAGGGGGCGACACCTACGAGCAGTACTTC. This encodes CASSLQPGGDTYEQYF.

This chain connects TRBV2 to TRBJ2-1; D unclear. Germline CDR1 and CDR2: SNHLY and FYNNEI. Trimming left V 2 bases short and J 6 bases short, with 8 bases between. The CDR3 runs 13 residues. CDR3 sequence: CASSEFSPNEQFF. In DNA form, the CDR3 reads TGTGCCAGCAGTGAATTCAGTCCCAATGAGCAGTTCTTC.

Details on this clone: At the DNA level, this CDR3 is encoded by other sequences in the same sample as well. V is TRBV7-8 and J is TRBJ2-7; D is unresolved. The CDR3 sequence is 13 residues long. Germline V gene sequence: CDR1 SGHVS, CDR2 FQNEAQ. Trimming left V 3 bases short and J 4 bases short, with 10 bases between. The CDR3 loop is CASSFNSPYEQYF. For the CDR3, the DNA is TGTGCCAGCAGCTTTAACAGCCCGTACGAGCAGTACTTC.